This passage covers 20 T cell receptor beta chains from one sample sequenced in a study of glioma-infiltrating T cells after dendritic cell vaccination. Assay: immunoSEQ multiplex PCR; the TCRdb copy retains only in-frame clones and omits some. This sample yields tens of thousands of clones, of which over 65% are seen a single time; around 3.2% belongs to the top ten. Sequences were derived from blood, sampled before dendritic cell vaccination. These receptors all come from a human donor with glioblastoma.

The chain uses TRBV6-1 and TRBJ2-1; D possibly corresponds to TRBD2 (6 bases). Germline V gene lookup returns CDR1 MNHNS and CDR2 SASEGT. The V gene lost 4 bases and the J gene lost 15 bases, with 22 bases spanning the gap. The CDR3 length is 14 residues. The CDR3 nucleotides are TGTGCCAGCAGTGTCAGCAGCGGGTCGTCATTGGGGTTCTTC. It yields the protein CASSVSSGSSLGFF.

This chain links TRBV12-5 with TRBJ1-5, with a weak D call TRBD1 (5 bases). V gave up 0 bases and J gave up 9 bases, with 15 bases separating them. Germline loops: CDR1 LGHNT, CDR2 FRNRAP. This CDR3 has 15 amino acids. CDR3 nucleotides: TGTGCTAGTGGTTTGGTACTGAAGGGGTCAGGGCCCCAGCATTTT. Protein sequence: CASGLVLKGSGPQHF.

V and J are TRBV14 and TRBJ2-4, with D unresolved. V was cut by 0 bases and J by 11 bases, with 20 bases left in between. The CDR3 length is 16 residues. The V gene's germline CDR1 is SGHDN and CDR2 FVKESK. The CDR3 is CASSQDLKGTTAVQYF. The CDR3 nucleotides are TGTGCCAGCAGCCAAGATCTTAAAGGCACGACTGCCGTTCAGTACTTC.

This rearrangement joins TRBV25-1 to TRBJ1-2; the match to TRBD1 covers 12 bases. The CDR3 has 16 residues. Per the germline V gene, CDR1 is MGHDK and CDR2 is SYGVNS. Losses at the gene ends were 4 bases for V and 3 bases for J; bases not matched to a gene: 6. The CDR3 is CASSGRDRGRDYGYTF. Here the CDR3 DNA reads TGTGCCAGCAGTGGAAGGGACAGGGGGCGCGACTATGGCTACACCTTC.

The gene calls are TRBV5-1 and TRBJ2-5; D unclear. The V end was cut by 2 bases, the J end by 4 bases, with 3 bases between. The CDR3 covers 11 residues. Germline assignment: CDR1 SGHRS and CDR2 YFSETQ. CDR3 nucleotides: TGCGCCAGCAGCTTCTTAGAGACCCAGTACTTC. Residues: CASSFLETQYF.

The J gene is TRBJ1-2, the V gene TRBV2; TRBD1 matches at 10 bases. With 4 bases clipped from V and 6 bases from J, the junction kept 5 bases outside the gene matches. CDR3 length: 14 amino acids. CDR1 SNHLY and CDR2 FYNNEI come from the germline V gene. For the CDR3, the DNA is TGTGCCAGCAGTGTGACAGGGGGCCGGAATGGCTACACCTTC. As protein: CASSVTGGRNGYTF.

This clone has only one observation. DNA of the CDR3: TGTGCCAGCAGCTTAACAAGTTCTAACTATGGCTACACCTTC. As protein: CASSLTSSNYGYTF. V is TRBV5-5 and J is TRBJ1-2; D ambiguous. CDR3 length equals 14 residues. Trimming shortened V by 2 bases and J by 0 bases, and 8 bases separated the two germline ends. Germline CDR1 SGHKS, CDR2 YYEKEE (reference sequence).

The V and J genes are TRBV14 and TRBJ2-7; TRBD2 is a possible D gene (6 bases). The CDR3 loop spans 13 amino acids. Germline lookup yields CDR1 SGHDN and CDR2 FVKESK. V was trimmed by 1 base and J by 6 bases, leaving 10 bases between them. The CDR3: CASSQAGGFEQYF. The CDR3 DNA reads as TGTGCCAGCAGCCAAGCTGGGGGGTTCGAGCAGTACTTC.

The DNA for the CDR3 is TGTGCCAGCAGTCCTTTACAGGGCAGCTCTGGAAACACCATATATTTT. This translates into CASSPLQGSSGNTIYF. The chain couples TRBV27 to TRBJ1-3; possible D gene TRBD1, 6 bases. Trimming removed 5 bases from V and 0 bases from J, with 14 bases in between. CDR1 and CDR2 from the germline V gene are MNHEY and SMNVEV (reference sequence). There are 16 residues in the CDR3.

The chain links TRBV5-1 to TRBJ1-1; TRBD1 aligns across 10 bases. Per germline, CDR1 SGHRS and CDR2 YFSETQ. J was trimmed by 5 bases and V by 4 bases; bases with no gene match: 2. The CDR3 is 13 amino acids. The CDR3 here is CASSPDRGTEAFF. As DNA, the CDR3 is TGCGCCAGCAGCCCGGACAGGGGGACTGAAGCTTTCTTT.

The chain recombines TRBV30 with TRBJ1-1; TRBD1 agrees at 7 bases. With V trimmed by 2 bases and J by 4 bases, 10 bases remained unmatched. The CDR3 has 15 residues. CDR1 and CDR2 (germline): GTSNPN, SVGIG (reference sequence). The CDR3: CAWSPEPGGGTEAFF. The CDR3 DNA sequence: TGTGCCTGGAGTCCGGAACCAGGGGGTGGCACTGAAGCTTTCTTT.

V and J are TRBV7-9 and TRBJ2-6; unclear D gene. Between the trimmed V and J ends, which lost 7 bases and 0 bases, there was a span of 10 bases. There are 15 residues in the CDR3. Germline V gene data show CDR1 as SEHNR and CDR2 as FQNEAQ (reference sequence). CDR3 in amino acids: CASTPLGSGANVLTF. The CDR3 DNA is TGTGCCAGCACTCCCCTCGGCTCTGGGGCCAACGTCCTGACTTTC.

This clone was recorded once. V usage is TRBV19 and J usage is TRBJ1-1, with 9 nucleotides matching TRBD1. Germline lookup yields CDR1 LNHDA and CDR2 SQIVND (reference sequence). Trimming cost V 5 bases and J 4 bases; bases outside gene matches: 11. The CDR3 consists of 16 residues. The CDR3 region is CASSDRTGVSTTEAFF. CDR3 nucleotides: TGTGCCAGTAGTGACCGGACAGGGGTTTCGACCACTGAAGCTTTCTTT.

This chain connects TRBV2 to TRBJ1-4, with TRBD1 as a possible D gene (5 bases). Per the germline V gene, CDR1 is SNHLY and CDR2 is FYNNEI. V was pared by 8 bases and J by 0 bases, with 13 bases between. The CDR3 consists of 15 residues. CDR3 in DNA: TGTGCCAGCGGGGGGGTAGTTGCAACTAATGAAAAACTGTTTTTT. Translated, it gives CASGGVVATNEKLFF.

This sequence joins TRBV28 and TRBJ1-5, with a possible D match to TRBD1 (5 bases). V was trimmed by 4 bases and J by 0 bases, leaving 16 bases between them. From germline, CDR1 is MDHEN and CDR2 SYDVKM. The CDR3 spans 17 residues. CDR3 bases: TGTGCCAGCAGTTACCCCCCGGACACCTATAGCAATCAGCCCCAGCATTTT. Translating it yields CASSYPPDTYSNQPQHF.

V and J are TRBV18 and TRBJ1-1; D uncertain. CDR3 length equals 13 residues. The V end was cut by 0 bases, the J end by 7 bases, with 9 bases between. Germline V lookup: CDR1 KGHSH, CDR2 LQKENI. CDR3 nucleotides: TGTGCCAGCTCACCACCGGGCTTTATTGAAGCTTTCTTT. Its protein product is CASSPPGFIEAFF.

This clone occurred a few times. The chain has TRBV6-1 and TRBJ1-2; TRBD1 matches 9 bases. V lost 7 bases and J lost 3; bases outside the gene matches: 6. Looked up from germline, CDR1 is MNHNS and CDR2 is SASEGT. This CDR3 is 14 amino acids long. The CDR3 DNA reads TGTGCCAGCACCCTGGGACAGGGCTACTATGGCTACACCTTC. Encoded protein: CASTLGQGYYGYTF.

This clone was seen just once. DNA for the CDR3: TGCGCCAGCAGGTGGGGCAGGGGGCTTACTGAAGCTTTCTTT. This sequence encodes CASRWGRGLTEAFF. V gene TRBV5-1 combines with J gene TRBJ1-1; 8 positions match TRBD1. CDR1 is SGHRS, CDR2 YFSETQ, per germline. The CDR3 is 14 amino acids. Trimming at V came to 5 bases and at J to 5 bases, leaving 8 bases not matched to a gene. The full variable domain, completed using reference TRBV5-1 and TRBJ1-1, is KAGVTQTPRYLIKTRGQQVTLSCSPISGHRSVSWYQQTPGQGLQFLFEYFSETQRNKGNFPGRFSGRQFSNSRSEMNVSTLELGDSALYLCASRWGRGLTEAFFGQGTRLTVV.

The chain joins TRBV6-6 to TRBJ2-7, with 8 nucleotides matching TRBD2. The CDR3 is made up of 16 amino acids. Germline lookup yields CDR1 MNHNY and CDR2 SVGAGI (reference sequence). V lost 5 bases, J lost 1 base, and 10 bases stayed unmatched. The CDR3 bases are TGTGCCAGCAGTCCGAGCCTAGCGGGCCTATCCTACGAGCAGTACTTC. It translates to CASSPSLAGLSYEQYF.

The chain uses TRBV5-1 and TRBJ2-4, with TRBD2 as a possible D gene (5 bases). Germline CDR1 and CDR2: SGHRS and YFSETQ. V gave up 0 bases and J gave up 8 bases, with 15 bases separating them. The CDR3 consists of 15 residues. The CDR3 loop is CASSLAANPEDIQYF. The CDR3 bases are TGCGCCAGCAGCTTGGCCGCCAACCCGGAGGACATTCAGTACTTC.